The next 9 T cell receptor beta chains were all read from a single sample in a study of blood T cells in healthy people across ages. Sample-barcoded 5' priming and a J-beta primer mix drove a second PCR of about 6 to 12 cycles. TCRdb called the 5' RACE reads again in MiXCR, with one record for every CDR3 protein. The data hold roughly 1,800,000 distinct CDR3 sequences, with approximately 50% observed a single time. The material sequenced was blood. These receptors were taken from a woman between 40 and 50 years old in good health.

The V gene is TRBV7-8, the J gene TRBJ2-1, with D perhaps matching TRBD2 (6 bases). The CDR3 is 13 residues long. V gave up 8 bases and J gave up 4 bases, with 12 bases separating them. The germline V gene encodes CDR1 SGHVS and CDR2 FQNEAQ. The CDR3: CASLPGGYNEQFF. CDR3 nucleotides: TGTGCCAGCCTCCCCGGGGGTTACAATGAGCAGTTCTTC.

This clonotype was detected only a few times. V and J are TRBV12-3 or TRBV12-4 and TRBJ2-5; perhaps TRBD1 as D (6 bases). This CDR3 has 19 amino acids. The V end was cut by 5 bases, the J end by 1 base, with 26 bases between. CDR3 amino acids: CASSPRPPSEGTLQETQYF. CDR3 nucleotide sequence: TGTGCCAGCAGTCCCCGGCCACCATCAGAAGGGACACTCCAAGAGACCCAGTACTTC.

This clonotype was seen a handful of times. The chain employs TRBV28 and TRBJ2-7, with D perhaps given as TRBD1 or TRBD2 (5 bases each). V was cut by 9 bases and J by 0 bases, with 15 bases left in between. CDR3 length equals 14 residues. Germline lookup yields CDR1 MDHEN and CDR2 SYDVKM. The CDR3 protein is CARCTGTVSYEQYF. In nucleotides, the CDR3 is TGTGCCAGGTGTACCGGGACGGTCTCCTACGAGCAGTACTTC.

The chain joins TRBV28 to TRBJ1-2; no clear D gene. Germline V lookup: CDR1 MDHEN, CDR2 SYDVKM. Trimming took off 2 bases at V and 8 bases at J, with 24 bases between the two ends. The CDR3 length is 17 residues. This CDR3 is CASSLKLVSPATGGYTF. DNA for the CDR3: TGTGCCAGCAGTTTAAAATTGGTGAGCCCGGCTACCGGCGGCTACACCTTC.

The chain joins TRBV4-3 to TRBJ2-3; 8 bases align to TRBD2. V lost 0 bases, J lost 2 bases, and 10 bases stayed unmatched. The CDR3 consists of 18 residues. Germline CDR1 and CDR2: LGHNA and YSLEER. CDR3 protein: CASSQDFTPSGYTDTQYF. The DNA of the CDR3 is TGCGCCAGCAGCCAAGATTTTACCCCTAGCGGGTACACAGATACGCAGTATTTT.

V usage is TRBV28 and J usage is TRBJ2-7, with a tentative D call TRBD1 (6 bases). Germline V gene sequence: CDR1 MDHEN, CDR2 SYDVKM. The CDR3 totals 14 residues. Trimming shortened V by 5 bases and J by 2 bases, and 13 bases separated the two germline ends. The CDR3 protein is CASSIGQNTYEQYF. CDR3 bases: TGTGCCAGCAGTATCGGACAGAATACCTACGAGCAGTACTTC.

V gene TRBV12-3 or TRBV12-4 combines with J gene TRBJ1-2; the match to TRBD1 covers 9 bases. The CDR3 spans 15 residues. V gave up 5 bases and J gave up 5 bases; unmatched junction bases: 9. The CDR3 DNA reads TGTGCCAGCAGTGTACAGGGGGCCGGGATATATGGCTACACCTTC. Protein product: CASSVQGAGIYGYTF.

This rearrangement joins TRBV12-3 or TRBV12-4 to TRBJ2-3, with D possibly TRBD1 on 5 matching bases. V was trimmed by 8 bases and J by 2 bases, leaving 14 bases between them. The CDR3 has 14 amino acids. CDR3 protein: CASERGLNTDTQYF. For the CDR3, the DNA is TGTGCCAGCGAAAGGGGTCTGAACACAGATACGCAGTATTTT.

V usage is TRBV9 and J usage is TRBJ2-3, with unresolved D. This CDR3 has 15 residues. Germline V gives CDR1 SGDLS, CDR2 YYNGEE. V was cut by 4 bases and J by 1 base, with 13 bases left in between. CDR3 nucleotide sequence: TGTGCCAGCAGCCCTAGTGCCTATGGCACAGATACGCAGTATTTT. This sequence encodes CASSPSAYGTDTQYF.